A single sample gave rise to the 25 T cell receptor beta chains below, sequenced in a study of technical replicates of blood from a handful of donors. The repertoire was sequenced with immunoSEQ multiplex PCR; TCRdb's copy has only in-frame clones and lacks some. This table holds 60,000 to 90,000 clones, over 90% found once. Sequencing input: T cells isolated from PBMCs. All receptors derive from a human donor in good health.

This clone has just one count. This chain links TRBV29-1 with TRBJ1-3; D call uncertain. CDR3 length equals 14 residues. CDR1 and CDR2 from the germline V gene are SQVTM and ANQGSEA. V lost 0 bases and J 0 bases, leaving 6 bases between the germline ends. As DNA, the CDR3 is TGCAGCGTTGAAGAGGCCAGCTCTGGAAACACCATATATTTT. Translated: CSVEEASSGNTIYF.

J is TRBJ2-5 and V is TRBV5-4, with unresolved D. The V gene lost 3 bases and the J gene lost 3 bases, with 12 bases spanning the gap. The CDR3 covers 14 residues. Germline V CDR1 and CDR2: SGHNT, YYREEE (reference sequence). CDR3 amino acids: CASSSTTSKETQYF. In DNA, the CDR3 is TGTGCCAGCAGCTCGACAACCAGTAAAGAGACCCAGTACTTC.

The V call is TRBV5-6, the J call TRBJ1-5; D is perhaps TRBD1 (5 bases). CDR1 SGHDT and CDR2 YYEEEE come from the germline V gene. The CDR3 sequence is 14 residues long. The V end was cut by 1 base, the J end by 4 bases, with 9 bases between. CDR3 in amino acids: CASSLRGRNQPQHF. CDR3 sequence (DNA): TGTGCCAGCAGCTTGCGGGGGAGGAATCAGCCCCAGCATTTT.

The chain has TRBV14 and TRBJ2-1; D is perhaps TRBD2 (5 bases). CDR1 SGHDN and CDR2 FVKESK come from the germline V gene. This CDR3 has 16 residues. V lost 4 bases and J 3 bases, leaving 16 bases between the germline ends. The CDR3 bases are TGTGCCAGCAGCCCACGGGGATGGACCAGCTACAATGAGCAGTTCTTC. It translates to CASSPRGWTSYNEQFF.

The V and J genes are TRBV7-9 and TRBJ1-1; 9 nucleotides line up with TRBD1. The germline V gene has CDR1 SEHNR and CDR2 FQNEAQ (reference sequence). Trimming at V came to 7 bases and at J to 7 bases, leaving 4 bases not matched to a gene. CDR3 length: 12 amino acids. The CDR3 region has the DNA TGTGCCAGCACCGGGACAGGGCGTGAAGCTTTCTTT. Its protein product is CASTGTGREAFF. The variable domain in full, completed from reference TRBV7-9 and TRBJ1-1, reads DTGVSQNPRHKITKRGQNVTFRCDPISEHNRLYWYRQTLGQGPEFLTYFQNEAQLEKSRLLSDRFSAERPKGSFSTLEIQRTEQGDSAMYLCASTGTGREAFFGQGTRLTVV.

The rearrangement uses TRBV14 and TRBJ2-3; TRBD2 is a possible D gene (7 bases). The CDR3 length is 15 residues. V lost 1 base and J 6 bases, leaving 14 bases between the germline ends. Per germline, CDR1 SGHDN and CDR2 FVKESK. CDR3 DNA sequence: TGTGCCAGCAGCCAAGTTGTCCGGGGGGCGGATACGCAGTATTTT. It encodes CASSQVVRGADTQYF.

V and J are TRBV30 and TRBJ1-1; no definite D call. Trimming left V 0 bases short and J 1 base short, with 9 bases between. CDR1 is GTSNPN and CDR2 is SVGIG in the germline V gene (reference sequence). This CDR3 contains 14 residues. This CDR3 reads CAWSVLGRNTEAFF. CDR3 DNA: TGTGCCTGGAGTGTACTGGGCAGGAACACTGAAGCTTTCTTT.

This clone came up once. The rearrangement joins TRBV11-3 to TRBJ1-1, with 8 nucleotides matching TRBD1. The germline CDR1 and CDR2 sequences are SGHNT and YENEEA. J gave up 2 bases and V 4 bases, and 6 bases lay outside the gene matches. CDR3 length: 15 amino acids. The chain's CDR3 is CASSSADRVNTEAFF. CDR3 DNA: TGTGCCAGCAGCTCCGCGGACAGGGTAAACACTGAAGCTTTCTTT.

V usage is TRBV14 and J usage is TRBJ1-5; TRBD1 is a possible D gene (6 bases). The germline CDR1 and CDR2 sequences are SGHDN and FVKESK. V shed 1 base and J shed 3 bases, with 10 bases lying between them. The CDR3 is 15 amino acids. The CDR3 DNA sequence: TGTGCCAGCAGCCAAGGAACAGGGTCCAATCAGCCCCAGCATTTT. The encoded protein is CASSQGTGSNQPQHF.

The chain carries TRBV29-1 and TRBJ2-2; the D gene is possibly TRBD1 (6 bases). V shed 0 bases and J shed 6 bases, with 8 bases lying between them. From germline, CDR1 is SQVTM and CDR2 ANQGSEA. The CDR3 has 13 residues. The CDR3, as DNA: TGCAGCGTTGAAGACAGGGGTTCCGGGGAGCTGTTTTTT. It yields the protein CSVEDRGSGELFF.

The CDR3 region is CAEDGDRSTAMNTEAFF. CDR3 DNA sequence: TGTGCCGAGGATGGGGACAGGTCAACTGCTATGAACACTGAAGCTTTCTTT. The chain combines TRBV7-3 with TRBJ1-1; 8 bases line up with TRBD1. Germline lookup yields CDR1 SGHTA and CDR2 FQGTGA. This CDR3 comprises 17 residues. V dropped 11 bases and J dropped 0; count of bases not matched to a gene: 17.

This clone was picked up a small number of times. This chain links TRBV4-2 with TRBJ2-7; 12 bases are shared with TRBD2. Germline CDR1 is LGHNA and CDR2 is YNFKEQ. The CDR3 is 16 amino acids. Trimming at V came to 3 bases and at J to 1 base, leaving 4 bases not matched to a gene. The CDR3 DNA follows: TGTGCCAGCAGCCAGGACCTAGCGGGGGGGTCCTACGAGCAGTACTTC. Its protein product is CASSQDLAGGSYEQYF.

This rearrangement joins TRBV28 to TRBJ2-2, with TRBD1 matching over 7 bases. With 2 bases clipped from V and 5 bases from J, the junction kept 5 bases outside the gene matches. The germline gives CDR1 MDHEN, CDR2 SYDVKM. CDR3 length: 15 amino acids. CDR3: CASSLRGPLTGELFF. As DNA, the CDR3 is TGTGCCAGCAGTTTAAGGGGGCCCTTGACCGGGGAGCTGTTTTTT.

This chain joins TRBV6-5 and TRBJ2-7; TRBD1 agrees at 7 bases. The V gene's germline CDR1 is MNHEY and CDR2 SVGAGI. J was trimmed by 6 bases and V by 5 bases; bases with no gene match: 7. This CDR3 region has 13 residues. The CDR3 protein is CASSLTGAGEQYF. DNA for the CDR3: TGTGCCAGCAGTCTAACAGGGGCGGGCGAGCAGTACTTC.

This clone was seen a single time. CDR3 loop: CASSYFGSSTDTQYF. CDR3 sequence (DNA): TGTGCCAGCAGTTACTTCGGTTCCAGCACAGATACGCAGTATTTT. The genes are TRBV6-5 and TRBJ2-3; no definite D call. CDR3 length: 15 residues. CDR1 and CDR2 from the germline V gene are MNHEY and SVGAGI. The V end was cut by 1 base, the J end by 0 bases, with 8 bases between.

This chain links TRBV14 with TRBJ1-1; no clear D. Trimming removed 3 bases from V and 11 bases from J, with 19 bases in between. The length of the CDR3 is 14 residues. CDR1 and CDR2 from the germline V gene are SGHDN and FVKESK. CDR3 DNA sequence: TGTGCCAGCAGCCAGCTGCATCTATTCTCCCGGGCTTTCTTT. Translated, it gives CASSQLHLFSRAFF.

This clone appeared a single time. This chain connects TRBV5-1 to TRBJ1-2, with D hard to call. Trimming removed 0 bases at V and 0 bases at J, with 9 bases between. The CDR3 loop spans 15 amino acids. Germline V lookup: CDR1 SGHRS, CDR2 YFSETQ. In nucleotides, the CDR3 is TGCGCCAGCAGCTTGGATCCACTGACTAACTATGGCTACACCTTC. Its protein product is CASSLDPLTNYGYTF.

The chain is built from TRBV25-1 and TRBJ2-7; possibly TRBD1 for D (6 bases). Germline V gene lookup returns CDR1 MGHDK and CDR2 SYGVNS. Deletions cut 5 bases from V and 11 bases from J, with 16 bases between. This CDR3 has 12 amino acids. CDR3 protein: CASSLKGGIEYF. CDR3 in DNA: TGTGCCAGCAGTCTGAAAGGGGGTATCGAGTACTTC.

V usage is TRBV21-1 and J usage is TRBJ2-7; the table's TRBD2 call for D was not verified on the DNA. TRBV21-1 is noted as a pseudogene. The CDR3 length is 15 residues. The CDR3 sequence: CASSPPGTNFYEQYF. CDR3 nucleotide sequence: TGTGCCAGCAGCCCCCCCGGGACTAACTTTTACGAGCAGTACTTC.

This chain joins TRBV19 and TRBJ1-4; no reliable D call. The CDR3 is 16 amino acids. Germline V gene lookup returns CDR1 LNHDA and CDR2 SQIVND (reference sequence). V was trimmed by 5 bases and J by 0 bases, leaving 13 bases between them. CDR3 residues: CASSLLWLATNEKLFF. In nucleotides, the CDR3 is TGTGCCAGTAGTCTCCTTTGGCTTGCAACTAATGAAAAACTGTTTTTT.

The genes are TRBV6-5 and TRBJ1-5; D is unresolved. Germline V gene data show CDR1 as MNHEY and CDR2 as SVGAGI. V was trimmed by 7 bases and J by 6 bases, leaving 16 bases between them. The CDR3 has 14 amino acids. CDR3 in DNA: TGTGCCAGCAAGCCCTCGTCGGGTGGTCAGCCCCAGCATTTT. Protein product: CASKPSSGGQPQHF.

This rearrangement joins TRBV29-1 to TRBJ2-1; 10 bases match TRBD2. From germline, CDR1 is SQVTM and CDR2 ANQGSEA. Trimming at V came to 8 bases and at J to 8 bases, leaving 12 bases not matched to a gene. The CDR3 is 14 residues long. The CDR3 nucleotides read TGCAGCCCCTCCTTTAGCGGGAGGAGTGATGAGCAGTTCTTC. Amino acids: CSPSFSGRSDEQFF.

V usage is TRBV7-9 and J usage is TRBJ1-3; D is uncertain. Germline lookup yields CDR1 SEHNR and CDR2 FQNEAQ (reference sequence). The CDR3 spans 18 residues. The ends were cut back, 7 bases at V and 0 bases at J, with 22 bases in the middle. CDR3 in amino acids: CASNSRPRLSLSGNTIYF. In DNA, the CDR3 is TGTGCCAGCAACTCTAGGCCCCGCCTGTCCCTCTCTGGAAACACCATATATTTT.

J is TRBJ1-1 and V is TRBV10-3; D is unclear. The length of the CDR3 is 13 residues. Trimming took off 3 bases at V and 1 base at J, with 6 bases between the two ends. CDR1 is ENHRY, CDR2 SYGVKD, per germline. The CDR3: CAISESGNTEAFF. The CDR3, as DNA: TGTGCCATCAGTGAATCAGGGAACACTGAAGCTTTCTTT.

The chain is built from TRBV6-1 and TRBJ1-2; tentatively, D is TRBD1 (5 bases). The CDR3 totals 13 residues. Trimming removed 6 bases from V and 4 bases from J, with 12 bases in between. Germline CDR1 is MNHNS and CDR2 is SASEGT. DNA of the CDR3: TGTGCCAGCAGGACAGTACATATCTATGGCTACACCTTC. The encoded protein is CASRTVHIYGYTF.